The source of this TCR beta chain is a study of blood T cell repertoires in COVID-19 (TCRdb year 2020). In the study overall: Collaborator samples came from the United States, Italy and Spain and covered acute and convalescent phases of COVID-19. The prospective study material was composed of cDNA or gDNA derived from T cells, B-cell-depleted T cells, or PBMCs. Subjects who had been exposed to COVID-19, were actively infected with it, or had recovered from it provided the deeply sampled blood TCRbeta repertoires that made up the dataset. The repertoires were made available in a free public database intended to serve as a resource for research on the immune response to SARS-CoV-2. Samples came from the ongoing ImmuneRACE study (first 160 participants) plus 1,254 subjects from 6 global collaborators. The sample metadata nearly always contained a de-identified subject ID, COVID-19 status, age in years and sex. Where HLA class I and class II types were available, the types were taken from metadata supplied by the sample provider, not from assay-based typing. Study-wide conclusions, independent of this receptor: How much clinical and demographic metadata was included differed by source and by participant, and the metadata was provided uncurated.

Whole blood was collected in K2EDTA tubes by collaborating institutions according to the institutions' own protocols. For TCRbeta analysis, collaborators shipped samples in one of three forms: frozen whole blood, isolated PBMCs, or DNA extracted from either of those sample types. This clone was counted once. The target of this receptor is not known. No much larger clone is present one base from it, and per-base qualities are unavailable. TCRbeta CDR3 regions were amplified from genomic DNA by means of the immunoSEQ Assay, a bias-controlled multiplex PCR. The paper's data handling went like this. Within the assay, amplification of reference gene primers was used to estimate how many nucleated cells each sample contained. To quantify the absolute abundance of each unique TCRbeta CDR3 rearrangement, sequence reads were collapsed and filtered. For each sample, productive Simpson clonality was calculated by taking the square root of Simpson's diversity index across productive rearrangements. In its TCRdb copy, this immuneACCESS table keeps in-frame sequences only and misses some clones. Where compared with another copy, unresolved V genes explain less than half of these, and the others have no known cause. V, J and clone size were drawn from that table, and D and trimming were deduced from the DNA. The sample table holds about 76,000 clones, of which about 90% were seen once. Under 6.5% of the sample is held by the ten biggest clonotypes.

CDR1 LGHNA and CDR2 YSLEER are derived from the germline V gene. V is pruned by 4 bases and J by 3 bases, leaving 8 bases of the junction without a gene match. The cysteine opens and the phenylalanine closes a CDR3 of 15 amino acids. The read is trimmed to its CDR3 DNA, 45 bases read in frame from base 1. This sequence was found in a human donor in a cohort sampled during active COVID-19. The V and J segments used are TRBV4-3 and TRBJ2-5; 7 nucleotides in the junction match TRBD2. Sequencing was done on a sample of peripheral blood. CDR3 sequence: CASSPRDYLKETQYF. The sequence in DNA is TGCGCCAGCAGCCCCCGGGACTACTTAAAAGAGACCCAGTACTTC.